This is a list of T cell receptor beta chains from one sample in a study of beta chain features in type 1 diabetes. Assay used: immunoSEQ multiplex PCR; TCRdb lists only in-frame clones, some missing. Of 250,000 to 350,000 clones in the sample, approximately 15% were seen once. Sequences were obtained from naive CD4+ T cells from blood. The receptors here all came from a man aged 25-45 years with type 1 diabetes. CDR3s include the opening cysteine and the closing phenylalanine or tryptophan. Fields, in order: CDR3 length, V gene, clone size, D gene, J gene, CDR3 protein, CDR3 DNA. D genes are given only for firm matches. Only some rows state a clone size, as once, few, many or a class for expanded clones.

15,TRBV18,.,.,TRBJ2-5,CASSPPGTRTETQYF,TGTGCCAGCTCACCACCGGGCACCCGTACCGAGACCCAGTACTTC
15,TRBV7-8,few,TRBD2,TRBJ2-7,CASSLVPSGSYEQYF,TGTGCCAGCAGCTTAGTGCCTAGCGGCTCCTACGAGCAGTACTTC
12,TRBV30,.,.,TRBJ2-7,CAWRKGGYEQYF,TGTGCCTGGAGAAAAGGGGGCTACGAGCAGTACTTC
11,TRBV20-1,few,TRBD1,TRBJ2-7,CSAETGLHPYF,TGCAGTGCCGAGACAGGGCTTCACCCGTACTTC
14,TRBV7-2,few,TRBD2,TRBJ2-3,CASSLVDSGHTQYF,TGTGCCAGCAGCCTAGTGGATAGCGGGCATACGCAGTATTTT
16,TRBV2,few,.,TRBJ2-6,CASSERGSAGANVLTF,TGTGCCAGCAGTGAAAGGGGATCCGCTGGGGCCAACGTCCTGACTTTC
16,TRBV2,.,TRBD1,TRBJ2-7,CASSRDSLKVVYEQYF,TGTGCCAGCAGTAGGGACAGCCTAAAGGTAGTGTACGAGCAGTACTTC
14,TRBV30,few,TRBD2,TRBJ2-1,CAWRSGRALNEQFF,TGTGCCTGGAGAAGCGGGAGGGCCCTCAATGAGCAGTTCTTC
13,TRBV28,.,.,TRBJ2-5,CASSLIGGWTQYF,TGTGCCAGCAGTTTAATCGGGGGATGGACCCAGTACTTC
14,TRBV6-6,.,TRBD1,TRBJ2-5,CASSYHGTGATWNF,TGTGCCAGCAGTTACCATGGGACAGGGGCGACCTGGAACTTC
16,TRBV29-1,.,TRBD2,TRBJ2-1,CSVFDNLAGWANEQFF,TGCAGCGTGTTCGATAACCTAGCGGGATGGGCTAATGAGCAGTTCTTC
16,TRBV30,.,TRBD2,TRBJ2-1,CAWSVVGLAGANEQFF,TGTGCCTGGAGTGTAGTAGGGCTAGCGGGGGCCAATGAGCAGTTCTTC
14,TRBV9,few,TRBD1,TRBJ1-5,CASSGTGGNQPQHF,TGTGCCAGCAGCGGAACAGGGGGCAATCAGCCCCAGCATTTT
16,TRBV7-2,.,TRBD1,TRBJ2-1,CASGRRTGEIYNEQFF,TGTGCCAGCGGAAGACGGACAGGGGAAATCTACAATGAGCAGTTCTTC
14,TRBV6-4,.,TRBD1,TRBJ2-3,CASSETGTTDTQYF,TGTGCCAGCAGTGAGACAGGGACCACAGATACGCAGTATTTT
17,TRBV4-1,.,.,TRBJ2-3,CASSQDHGPGVADTQYF,TGCGCCAGCAGCCAAGATCACGGACCGGGAGTTGCAGATACGCAGTATTTT
13,TRBV28,.,TRBD2,TRBJ2-1,CASSSGLANEQFF,TGTGCCAGCAGTTCGGGACTAGCGAATGAGCAGTTCTTC
13,TRBV7-9,few,.,TRBJ1-2,CASSPRGGNGYTF,TGTGCCAGCAGCCCCCGGGGGGGGAATGGCTACACCTTC
15,TRBV7-9,few,.,TRBJ2-3,CASSLGLRLKDTQYF,TGTGCCAGCAGCTTAGGGTTGCGGCTAAAAGATACGCAGTATTTT
11,TRBV5-8,.,.,TRBJ2-1,CASSSTFEQFF,TGTGCCAGCAGCTCGACTTTTGAGCAGTTCTTC
15,TRBV28,.,TRBD2,TRBJ2-1,CASSLGGRSYNEQFF,TGTGCCAGCAGTTTGGGCGGGAGATCCTACAATGAGCAGTTCTTC
13,TRBV14,.,.,TRBJ1-2,CASSQDLNYGYTF,TGTGCCAGCAGCCAAGATCTTAACTATGGCTACACCTTC
14,TRBV5-1,.,TRBD2,TRBJ2-7,CASSFGSSGYEQYF,TGCGCCAGCAGCTTTGGCTCTAGCGGATACGAGCAGTACTTC
16,TRBV7-9,.,TRBD1,TRBJ2-3,CASSPSQGQSTDTQYF,TGTGCCAGCAGCCCCTCCCAGGGACAGAGCACAGATACGCAGTATTTT
14,TRBV27,.,.,TRBJ2-3,CASRLQGFTDTQYF,TGTGCCAGCAGATTACAGGGTTTCACAGATACGCAGTATTTT
14,TRBV19,.,.,TRBJ2-5,CASSIQGFQETQYF,TGTGCCAGTAGTATCCAGGGGTTTCAAGAGACCCAGTACTTC
13,TRBV9,few,TRBD2,TRBJ2-7,CASSDQREDEQYF,TGTGCCAGCAGCGACCAGCGGGAGGACGAGCAGTACTTC
15,TRBV5-1,.,TRBD2,TRBJ2-5,CASSSGLAAPETQYF,TGCGCCAGCAGCTCGGGACTAGCGGCTCCAGAGACCCAGTACTTC
17,TRBV13,.,TRBD1,TRBJ2-7,CASSFRRTGAMSYEQYF,TGTGCCAGCAGCTTTAGGAGAACAGGGGCGATGTCCTACGAGCAGTACTTC
13,TRBV29-1,few,TRBD2,TRBJ2-1,CSVGIAGDNEQFF,TGCAGCGTTGGTATAGCGGGGGACAATGAGCAGTTCTTC
15,TRBV18,.,TRBD2,TRBJ2-7,CASSPARLAGDEQYF,TGTGCCAGCTCACCAGCGCGACTAGCGGGAGACGAGCAGTACTTC
12,TRBV6-6,few,.,TRBJ2-3,CASSYIRDTQYF,TGTGCCAGCAGTTACATCCGGGATACGCAGTATTTT